What follows are 11 T cell receptor beta chains derived from one specimen sequenced in a study of T cell responses to AZD1222 COVID-19 vaccine. Generated by immunoSEQ multiplex PCR, the TCRdb table keeps only in-frame clones and is missing some. Of under 200,000 clones listed, 87% are singletons. The sample consisted of peripheral blood, taken 28 days after the second AZD1222 dose. The source of these receptors is an adult who received the AZD1222 COVID-19 vaccine.

The chain employs TRBV6-4 and TRBJ2-1; D is tentatively TRBD1 or TRBD2 (5 bases each). The CDR3 is made up of 12 amino acids. Germline CDR1 and CDR2: MRHNA and SNTAGT. Trimming shortened V by 6 bases and J by 7 bases, and 10 bases separated the two germline ends. The CDR3 coding sequence is TGTGCCAGCAGCGAAGGGGAGAATGAGCAGTTCTTC. This codes for CASSEGENEQFF.

The chain joins TRBV7-7 to TRBJ2-1; either TRBD1 or TRBD2 may supply D (6 bases each). Germline V lookup: CDR1 SSHAT, CDR2 FNYEAQ (reference sequence). This CDR3 contains 16 residues. The V gene lost 2 bases and the J gene lost 3 bases, with 14 bases spanning the gap. CDR3 region: CASSLQWGALYNEQFF. Written as DNA, the CDR3 is TGTGCCAGCAGCTTACAATGGGGGGCCCTCTACAATGAGCAGTTCTTC.

CDR3: CASSDGTLNRNTEAFF. DNA of the CDR3: TGTGCCAGTAGTGACGGGACACTTAATCGGAACACTGAAGCTTTCTTT. The chain employs TRBV19 and TRBJ1-1, with a weak D call TRBD1 (6 bases). Trimming removed 5 bases at V and 1 base at J, with 17 bases between. CDR3 size: 16 residues. CDR1 is LNHDA, CDR2 SQIVND, per germline (reference sequence). Full variable domain (remainder filled in from reference TRBV19 and TRBJ1-1): DGGITQSPKYLFRKEGQNVTLSCEQNLNHDAMYWYRQDPGQGLRLIYYSQIVNDFQKGDIAEGYSVSREKKESFPLTVTSAQKNPTAFYLCASSDGTLNRNTEAFFGQGTRLTVV.

This rearrangement joins TRBV10-1 to TRBJ2-1; D unclear. The CDR3 is 15 residues long. With 2 bases removed from V and 0 bases from J, the gap between germline ends came to 8 bases. Germline CDR1 and CDR2: WNHNN and SYGVQD (reference sequence). CDR3 coding DNA: TGCGCCAGCAGTGAGAGGCTAGGCTCCTACAATGAGCAGTTCTTC. Protein sequence: CASSERLGSYNEQFF.

V is TRBV6-5 and J is TRBJ2-2; TRBD1 or TRBD2 may be the D gene (5 bases each). Trimming pared 5 bases from V and 1 base from J, leaving 11 bases between. The CDR3 consists of 15 residues. Germline loops: CDR1 MNHEY, CDR2 SVGAGI. The CDR3 reads CASSRGRGNTGELFF. The CDR3 coding sequence is TGTGCCAGCAGTAGGGGCCGGGGGAACACCGGGGAGCTGTTTTTT.

Worth noting for this clone: Mismatch with germline at one junction end may stem from a read error. This chain joins TRBV30 and TRBJ2-5; TRBD2 matches at 7 bases. The CDR3 covers 15 residues. Germline loops: CDR1 GTSNPN, CDR2 SVGIG (reference sequence). CDR3: CAWSEGSGLEETQYF. The CDR3 coding sequence is TGTGCCTGGAGTGAAGGAAGTGGACTAGAAGAAACCCAGTACTTC. The variable domain in full, with the rest retrieved from reference TRBV30 and TRBJ2-5, is SQTIHQWPATLVQPVGSPLSLECTVEGTSNPNLYWYRQAAGRGLQLLFYSVGIGQISSEVPQNLSASRPQDRQFILSSKKLLLSDSGFYLCAWSEGSGLEETQYFGPGTRLLVL.

V usage is TRBV3-1 (or the pseudogene TRBV3-2) and J usage is TRBJ1-4; unclear D gene. Trimming took off 3 bases at V and 11 bases at J, with 7 bases between the two ends. Germline values: CDR1 LGHDT, CDR2 YNNKEL (reference sequence). CDR3 length: 11 amino acids. The CDR3 DNA reads as TGTGCCAGCAGCCAGGGCGGCAAACTGTTTTTT. It yields the protein CASSQGGKLFF.

The chain is built from TRBV28 and TRBJ2-1; 7 bases are a match to TRBD1. Germline V gene lookup returns CDR1 MDHEN and CDR2 SYDVKM. Losses at the gene ends were 6 bases for V and 9 bases for J; bases not matched to a gene: 14. This CDR3 has 15 amino acids. DNA for the CDR3: TGTGCCAGCAGAAAAGACAGGGTCTCGCCTGGTGAGCAGTTCTTC. Translating gives CASRKDRVSPGEQFF.

The chain joins TRBV4-1 to TRBJ2-7; the match to TRBD2 covers 9 bases. V trimming: 3 bases; J trimming: 3 bases; junction bases outside the gene matches: 6. In germline, CDR1 is MGHRA, CDR2 YSYEKL. The CDR3 is made up of 15 amino acids. The CDR3 nucleotides read TGCGCCAGCAGCCACCCTCCTAGCGGGGTCTACGAGCAGTACTTC. Translating gives CASSHPPSGVYEQYF.

This clone has just one count. This chain links TRBV11-2 with TRBJ2-2; tentative D call: TRBD2 (6 bases). The germline V gene has CDR1 SGHAT and CDR2 FQNNGV. Trimming removed 2 bases at V and 2 bases at J, with 9 bases between. The CDR3 has 15 amino acids. CDR3 sequence reads: CASSLWDSNTGELFF. Written as DNA, the CDR3 is TGTGCCAGCAGCTTATGGGACTCCAACACCGGGGAGCTGTTTTTT.

The chain joins TRBV11-2 to TRBJ1-2; D is ambiguous. The CDR3 is 16 amino acids. In germline, CDR1 is SGHAT, CDR2 FQNNGV. Trimming removed 7 bases from V and 1 base from J, with 19 bases in between. Here the CDR3 DNA reads TGTGCCAGCACCGCCCTTACCGGGAGGATTAACTATGGCTACACCTTC. It is translated as CASTALTGRINYGYTF.